This T cell receptor (beta chain) was recorded in a study of T cell responses to AZD1222 COVID-19 vaccine. This clone occurred a few times. Its target is not known. The study, taken as a whole, reports: Of the AZD1222 recipients, only five to seven were seropositive at baseline. Donors were mostly white British, more females; clonal diversity possibly underestimated. Spike-wide vaccine-associated CD4 TCRs dominated at 160-218 and 743-854.

This CDR3 is 15 amino acids long. Germline lookup yields CDR1 MGHRA and CDR2 YSYEKL. Deletions cut 0 bases from V and 4 bases from J, with 12 bases between. Measured with immunoSEQ multiplex PCR; TCRdb has only the in-frame clones, and not every one. The sample includes some 95,000 clones, approximately 91% of them seen just once. Material: peripheral blood, obtained on day 0 of AZD1222 vaccination. The chain carries TRBV4-1 and TRBJ1-2; D is ambiguous. This receptor was obtained from an adult in good health. CDR3 bases: TGCGCCAGCAGCCAAGAAACGTCAGACCCCTATGGCTACACCTTC. Amino acids: CASSQETSDPYGYTF.